This T cell receptor (beta chain) was identified during a study of OX40 agonist ivuxolimab in advanced cancers. Remarks on this clone: Its antigen is unidentified.

Study observations and caveats: Both CD4+ and CD8+ T cell populations in blood had undergone clonal expansion by week 6 at 0.1 to 3.0 mg/kg.

Only in-frame clones appear in the TCRdb table, and some are missing; sequencing was by immunoSEQ multiplex PCR. The sample lists approximately 75,000 clones, about 73% occurring once. Trimming took 4 bases from V and 6 from J, leaving 12 bases between them. CDR1 and CDR2 (germline): SQVTM, ANQGSEA. The CDR3 is made up of 12 amino acids. The TCR was taken from an adult with an advanced solid tumor such as melanoma, head and neck, liver or kidney cancer. This material consisted of CD4+ or CD8+ T cells sorted from blood, taken in a trial of the OX40 agonist ivuxolimab. The rearrangement uses TRBV29-1 and TRBJ1-2; no clear D gene. The CDR3 sequence is CSVATSIDGYTF. For the CDR3, the DNA is TGCAGCGTTGCTACCAGTATAGATGGCTACACCTTC.